The rows below give T cell receptor beta chains drawn from one sample of a study of CD4 T cells in relation to SARS-CoV-2 and coronaviruses. The method was immunoSEQ multiplex PCR; TCRdb's version includes in-frame clones alone and lacks a portion of them. Of approximately 70,000 clones in the sample, 90% to 95% were seen once. Sequenced input: naive CD4+ T cells from PBMCs. These receptors were obtained from a human donor in good health. CDR3s include the opening cysteine and the closing phenylalanine or tryptophan. D genes are given only for firm matches. Not all rows give a size; the values are once, few, many and, for expanded clones, a class.

TRBV5-1	once	TRBJ1-1	NA	14	CASSLEGVSTEAFF	TGCGCCAGCAGCTTGGAGGGGGTGAGCACTGAAGCTTTCTTT
TRBV5-1	NA	TRBJ2-1	TRBD2	17	CASSSDPGLAGGSEQFF	TGCGCCAGCAGCTCGGATCCGGGACTAGCGGGGGGGAGTGAGCAGTTCTTC
TRBV6-2/TRBV6-3	NA	TRBJ1-2	NA	15	CASSYAGGQIYGYTF	TGTGCCAGCAGTTACGCCGGCGGGCAGATCTATGGCTACACCTTC
TRBV11-2	NA	TRBJ2-1	TRBD2	14	CASGTSGGSNEQFF	TGTGCCAGCGGGACTAGCGGGGGGTCAAATGAGCAGTTCTTC
TRBV28	NA	TRBJ1-5	NA	18	CASSSQGRASGNNQPQHF	TGTGCCAGCAGTTCCCAGGGAAGGGCGAGTGGGAACAATCAGCCCCAGCATTTT
TRBV7-3	NA	TRBJ2-1	NA	16	CASSLTGSGLNNEQFF	TGTGCCAGCAGCTTAACGGGTAGCGGCCTTAACAATGAGCAGTTCTTC
TRBV30	NA	TRBJ1-6	NA	11	CAWRSTIITHF	TGTGCCTGGAGGTCAACCATTATAACCCACTTT
TRBV5-1	NA	TRBJ2-7	NA	13	CASSLTGDSEQYF	TGCGCCAGCAGCTTGACGGGGGACTCCGAGCAGTACTTC
TRBV3-1/TRBV3-2	NA	TRBJ2-5	TRBD2	19	CASSQDRPGTSGNLETQYF	TGTGCCAGCAGCCAAGACCGCCCCGGGACTAGCGGGAACTTGGAGACCCAGTACTTC
TRBV24-1	NA	TRBJ2-1	TRBD1	15	CATSDKDRGPREQFF	TGTGCCACCAGTGATAAGGACAGGGGACCTCGGGAGCAGTTCTTC
TRBV19	NA	TRBJ1-3	NA	12	CASSIATGRADF	TGTGCCAGTAGTATCGCAACTGGACGGGCGGATTTT
TRBV25-1	medium-sized	TRBJ2-7	TRBD1	15	CASSDKGQGNYEQYF	TGTGCCAGCAGTGATAAGGGACAGGGAAACTACGAGCAGTACTTC
TRBV19	NA	TRBJ1-3	TRBD1	16	CASGNPGGASGNTIYF	TGTGCCAGTGGGAATCCAGGGGGCGCTTCTGGAAACACCATATATTTT
TRBV3-1/TRBV3-2	NA	TRBJ2-7	NA	12	CASRQGFGEQYF	TGTGCCAGCAGACAGGGTTTCGGCGAGCAGTACTTC
TRBV14	once	TRBJ2-3	NA	16	CASSQVGGGRSDTQYF	TGTGCCAGCAGCCAAGTTGGCGGGGGCAGGTCGGATACGCAGTATTTT
TRBV7-2	NA	TRBJ2-4	TRBD1	14	CASSLGDRKNIQYF	TGTGCCAGCAGCTTAGGGGACAGAAAAAACATTCAGTACTTC
TRBV24-1	NA	TRBJ2-7	TRBD2	13	CAVRGTSDYEQYF	TGTGCCGTCCGGGGGACTAGCGACTACGAGCAGTACTTC
TRBV6-1	NA	TRBJ2-1	NA	15	CASSETGTSYNEQFF	TGTGCCAGCAGTGAGACGGGGACGTCTTACAATGAGCAGTTCTTC
TRBV2	few	TRBJ1-2	NA	13	CARGRDFPYGYTF	TGTGCCAGAGGGCGGGACTTCCCCTATGGCTACACCTTC
TRBV24-1	once	TRBJ2-1	TRBD2	17	CATSDSTSAGGYNEQFF	TGTGCCACCAGTGATTCCACTTCGGCGGGAGGATACAATGAGCAGTTCTTC
TRBV27	NA	TRBJ1-1	NA	13	CASSFPGYTEAFF	TGTGCCAGCAGTTTCCCGGGGTACACTGAAGCTTTCTTT
TRBV6-5	NA	TRBJ2-3	TRBD1	14	CAIRAGTGVDTQYF	TGTGCCATCAGGGCCGGGACAGGGGTAGATACGCAGTATTTT
TRBV29-1	NA	TRBJ2-5	NA	14	CSVGLREQQETQYF	TGCAGCGTGGGGTTGCGGGAACAGCAAGAGACCCAGTACTTC
TRBV30	NA	TRBJ2-7	TRBD1	15	CAWSVLKGAAYEQYF	TGTGCCTGGAGTGTACTGAAGGGGGCGGCCTACGAGCAGTACTTC
TRBV2	NA	TRBJ1-2	NA	12	CASSDREGGYTF	TGTGCCAGCAGTGACAGGGAGGGAGGCTACACCTTC
TRBV24-1	few	TRBJ1-1	NA	14	CATSDRGLNTEAFF	TGTGCCACCAGTGATAGGGGCTTGAACACTGAAGCTTTCTTT
TRBV19	NA	TRBJ1-2	TRBD1	16	CASSARDRGRPWGYTF	TGTGCCAGTAGTGCCCGAGACAGGGGGCGCCCCTGGGGCTACACCTTC
TRBV28	NA	TRBJ1-5	NA	15	CASSSLLGGNQPQHF	TGTGCCAGCAGTTCCCTCTTGGGGGGCAATCAGCCCCAGCATTTT
TRBV5-1	NA	TRBJ2-4	NA	14	CASSLGFAENIQYF	TGCGCCAGCAGCTTGGGATTTGCCGAAAACATTCAGTACTTC
TRBV29-1	NA	TRBJ2-7	NA	13	CSVAGPLHGKQYF	TGCAGCGTCGCGGGACCGCTTCACGGGAAGCAGTACTTC
TRBV7-2	NA	TRBJ2-3	NA	15	CASSPPGLSTDTQYF	TGTGCCAGCAGCCCCCCGGGACTTAGCACAGATACGCAGTATTTT
TRBV19	NA	TRBJ1-3	NA	14	CASLAGASGNTIYF	TGTGCCAGCCTCGCAGGGGCGTCTGGAAACACCATATATTTT
TRBV7-3	NA	TRBJ1-1	NA	13	CASSFRRGTEAFF	TGTGCCAGCAGCTTTCGGAGGGGCACTGAAGCTTTCTTT
TRBV27	NA	TRBJ2-5	NA	13	CASQRTAEETQYF	TGTGCCAGCCAACGGACGGCGGAGGAGACCCAGTACTTC
TRBV5-1	NA	TRBJ2-5	NA	15	CASSLGGTRQETQYF	TGCGCCAGCAGCTTGGGAGGGACACGGCAAGAGACCCAGTACTTC
TRBV29-1	NA	TRBJ2-7	NA	11	CSVERAYEQYF	TGCAGCGTTGAGAGAGCCTACGAGCAGTACTTC
TRBV7-2	NA	TRBJ2-3	NA	16	CASSLVSSSSTDTQYF	TGTGCCAGCAGCTTAGTATCGTCTTCTAGCACAGATACGCAGTATTTT